The 21 T cell receptor beta chains given below trace back to one sample, sequenced in a study of blood T cell repertoires in COVID-19 (dated by TCRdb to 2018 to 2020). Preparation of the library involved the immunoSEQ multiplex PCR assay. TCRdb took this table from immuneACCESS and kept in-frame rearrangements with V and J called. Such tables lack part of the clones; where checked against another copy, unresolved V genes explain under half of the gap, and the rest is unexplained. In all, the sample holds about 69,000 clones, and about 90% of those were seen once. The top ten constitute 4% to 6.5% of the sample. Sequenced: peripheral blood. The receptors originated from a man aged 50-60 years with acute or convalescent COVID-19.

The chain has TRBV19 and TRBJ2-1; 9 bases agree with TRBD2. V lost 4 bases, J lost 4 bases, and 8 bases stayed unmatched. Looked up from germline, CDR1 is LNHDA and CDR2 is SQIVND (reference sequence). The CDR3 has 16 amino acids. CDR3 nucleotides: TGTGCCAGTAGTAACCCAGCGGGAGGTTCGTACAATGAGCAGTTCTTC. This encodes CASSNPAGGSYNEQFF. The full variable domain, with the rest looked up from reference TRBV19 and TRBJ2-1, is DGGITQSPKYLFRKEGQNVTLSCEQNLNHDAMYWYRQDPGQGLRLIYYSQIVNDFQKGDIAEGYSVSREKKESFPLTVTSAQKNPTAFYLCASSNPAGGSYNEQFFGPGTRLTVL.

The chain couples TRBV6-5 to TRBJ2-2, with 9 bases matching TRBD1. This CDR3 comprises 14 residues. V was clipped by 6 bases and J by 7 bases; unmatched bases: 6. The germline V gene encodes CDR1 MNHEY and CDR2 SVGAGI. CDR3 coding DNA: TGTGCCAGCAGGGGGACAGGGTCAGGCGGGGAGCTGTTTTTT. Translated: CASRGTGSGGELFF.

The CDR3 reads CASSSSPRLGASTDTQYF. DNA for the CDR3: TGTGCCAGCAGCTCGTCCCCCCGGTTGGGGGCTAGCACAGATACGCAGTATTTT. V gene TRBV7-2 combines with J gene TRBJ2-3, with D possibly being TRBD1 (6 bases). Germline V CDR1 and CDR2: SGHTA, FQGNSA. CDR3 length: 18 residues. V was cut by 4 bases and J by 0 bases, with 20 bases left in between.

The V gene is TRBV27, the J gene TRBJ1-6; TRBD1 agrees at 10 bases. Germline CDR1 is MNHEY and CDR2 is SMNVEV (reference sequence). The ends lost 6 bases at V and 5 bases at J; junction bases unmatched: 4. The CDR3 covers 15 residues. CDR3 amino acids: CASRTGGADNSPLHF. CDR3 DNA: TGTGCCAGCAGGACAGGGGGCGCTGATAATTCACCCCTCCACTTT.

This rearrangement joins TRBV5-6 to TRBJ1-4; D ambiguous. V was trimmed by 1 base and J by 2 bases, leaving 6 bases between them. CDR1 is SGHDT, CDR2 YYEEEE, per germline. This CDR3 has 14 amino acids. CDR3 DNA: TGTGCCAGCAGCTTGCTACAGACTAATGAAAAACTGTTTTTT. Its protein product is CASSLLQTNEKLFF.

The CDR3, as DNA: TGTGCCAGCAGCGTAGACGGGGGGGCGCGGATAAACGAGCAGTACTTC. Amino acid sequence: CASSVDGGARINEQYF. The chain couples TRBV9 to TRBJ2-7; the match to TRBD2 covers 8 bases. Unmatched junction bases numbered 10, after V lost 0 bases and J lost 5 bases. This CDR3 has 16 residues. Germline V gives CDR1 SGDLS, CDR2 YYNGEE.

V gene TRBV5-8 combines with J gene TRBJ2-1; 11 nucleotides match TRBD1. This CDR3 comprises 13 residues. V gave up 4 bases and J gave up 8 bases; unmatched junction bases: 2. CDR1 SGHTS and CDR2 YDEGEE come from the germline V gene. CDR3 sequence (DNA): TGTGCCAGCAGCCGGGACAGGGGGGATGAGCAGTTCTTC. Translation: CASSRDRGDEQFF.

The V and J genes are TRBV19 and TRBJ2-3; 14 bases match TRBD2. The germline CDR1 and CDR2 sequences are LNHDA and SQIVND (reference sequence). V gave up 6 bases and J gave up 3 bases; unmatched junction bases: 8. The CDR3 runs 17 residues. The chain's CDR3 is CASRPGTSGSRTDTQYF. CDR3 DNA: TGTGCCAGTAGACCCGGGACTAGCGGGAGTAGGACAGATACGCAGTATTTT.

This clone has just a few counts. The chain combines TRBV27 with TRBJ2-7; D gene ambiguous. V was trimmed by 2 bases and J by 0 bases, leaving 11 bases between them. Germline CDR1 is MNHEY and CDR2 is SMNVEV (reference sequence). The CDR3 runs to 15 residues. In nucleotides, the CDR3 is TGTGCCAGCAGTTTAAGCAGGATAACCTCCTACGAGCAGTACTTC. Protein: CASSLSRITSYEQYF.

This clone was observed a handful of times. The chain has TRBV10-3 and TRBJ2-1, with 9 bases that match TRBD2. This CDR3 has 16 amino acids. The germline V gene encodes CDR1 ENHRY and CDR2 SYGVKD. Germline trimming cut 0 bases from V and 6 bases from J; bases unmatched to any gene: 6. The CDR3 DNA sequence: TGTGCCATCAGTGAGTCGCCTAGCGGGATAAGCAATGAGCAGTTCTTC. Protein: CAISESPSGISNEQFF.

V and J are TRBV4-1 and TRBJ2-1; a possible D gene is TRBD2 (5 bases). CDR1 and CDR2 (germline): MGHRA, YSYEKL. V dropped 0 bases and J dropped 0 bases, with 12 bases sitting between them. This CDR3 region has 17 residues. For the CDR3, the DNA is TGCGCCAGCAGCCAAGATCCGGGCGAGGGCTCCTACAATGAGCAGTTCTTC. Translated: CASSQDPGEGSYNEQFF.

The chain employs TRBV7-9 and TRBJ2-1; 8 bases map to TRBD2. Germline trimming cut 2 bases from V and 2 bases from J; bases unmatched to any gene: 8. This CDR3 contains 17 residues. CDR1 and CDR2 from the germline V gene are SEHNR and FQNEAQ (reference sequence). The CDR3 nucleotides read TGTGCCAGCAGCTTATTGAGCGGGAGTGTCGCCTACAATGAGCAGTTCTTC. Amino acids: CASSLLSGSVAYNEQFF.

This chain uses TRBV7-7 with TRBJ2-5; 7 bases agree with TRBD1. Trimming cost V 1 base and J 1 base; bases outside gene matches: 3. The germline CDR1 and CDR2 sequences are SSHAT and FNYEAQ (reference sequence). This CDR3 has 15 amino acids. The CDR3 DNA reads TGTGCCAGCAGCTTAGGCCCAGGGGGCCAAGAGACCCAGTACTTC. Protein: CASSLGPGGQETQYF.

This clone has more than one count but fewer than ten. The rearrangement joins TRBV18 to TRBJ1-2; the D gene is possibly TRBD1 (6 bases). The germline V and J ends were trimmed by 0 bases and 0 bases, with 11 bases remaining between them. The CDR3 spans 16 residues. Germline CDR1 and CDR2: KGHSH and LQKENI. CDR3 DNA sequence: TGTGCCAGCTCACCACCAGGGGGGGTAGCTAACTATGGCTACACCTTC. Translated: CASSPPGGVANYGYTF.

The chain has TRBV7-9 and TRBJ2-1; possibly TRBD2 for D (5 bases). The CDR3 has 13 residues. With 7 bases removed from V and 4 bases from J, the gap between germline ends came to 11 bases. Germline assignment: CDR1 SEHNR and CDR2 FQNEAQ (reference sequence). The CDR3 DNA sequence: TGTGCCAGCATGAGAGGGTTATACAATGAGCAGTTCTTC. Its protein is CASMRGLYNEQFF.

The chain recombines TRBV6-2 or TRBV6-3 with TRBJ1-1; unclear D gene. The CDR3 is 13 residues long. Trimming removed 2 bases from V and 6 bases from J, with 10 bases in between. Germline V lookup: CDR1 MNHEY, CDR2 SVGEGT. CDR3 bases: TGTGCCAGCAGTTACACACGAACCGCTGAAGCTTTCTTT. Its protein is CASSYTRTAEAFF.

The table lists this clone with a count of one. V gene TRBV20-1 combines with J gene TRBJ2-7; possibly TRBD2 for D (5 bases). Between the trimmed V and J ends, which lost 3 bases and 2 bases, there was a span of 14 bases. The CDR3 runs 14 residues. Germline values: CDR1 DFQATT, CDR2 SNEGSKA (reference sequence). In DNA, the CDR3 is TGCAGTGCTAGTAGCGCTTCCCAGCCCTACGAGCAGTACTTC. It specifies CSASSASQPYEQYF.

The V call is TRBV18, the J call TRBJ1-5; D not resolved. V was clipped by 2 bases and J by 0 bases, with 14 bases between them. The CDR3 consists of 17 residues. In germline, CDR1 is KGHSH, CDR2 LQKENI. The DNA of the CDR3 is TGTGCCAGCTCACCATCTTTTGAACGGGATAGCAATCAGCCCCAGCATTTT. Its protein is CASSPSFERDSNQPQHF.

V and J are TRBV5-6 and TRBJ2-7; 11 bases agree with TRBD2. From germline, CDR1 is SGHDT and CDR2 YYEEEE. V was clipped by 3 bases and J by 7 bases; unmatched bases: 15. CDR3 length: 17 residues. CDR3 residues: CASSYRTSGPGGGEQYF. In nucleotides, the CDR3 is TGTGCCAGCAGCTATCGGACTAGCGGGCCAGGAGGAGGAGAGCAGTACTTC.

This rearrangement joins TRBV7-9 to TRBJ2-7, with 7 bases matching TRBD2. Germline CDR1 reads SEHNR; CDR2 reads FQNEAQ (reference sequence). CDR3 length: 11 residues. The V and J ends lost 5 bases and 10 bases, in that order; junction bases with no gene match: 5. DNA of the CDR3: TGTGCCAGCAGCGCGGGGAGGGCACAGTACTTC. Residues: CASSAGRAQYF.

This clone was seen a handful of times. The chain uses TRBV7-7 and TRBJ2-2; 8 bases fit TRBD1. Germline CDR1 SSHAT, CDR2 FNYEAQ (reference sequence). Trimming cost V 5 bases and J 3 bases; bases outside gene matches: 5. The CDR3 sequence is 15 residues long. This CDR3 reads CASSRTGLHTGELFF. The CDR3 bases are TGTGCCAGCAGCAGGACAGGGTTACACACCGGGGAGCTGTTTTTT.